Below are 10 T cell receptor beta chains sequenced from a single sample in a study. MiXCR, applied by TCRdb to the RT-PCR reads, yields one record per CDR3 protein. The sample contains more than 550,000 distinct CDR3 sequences, 12% to 15% of which appear only once. Sequenced: memory CD4+ T cells from blood. These receptor sequences come from a female donor in good health, serving as a healthy control.

This clonotype came up many times. The chain is built from TRBV20-1 and TRBJ1-5, with D unresolved. The germline V and J ends were trimmed by 1 base and 4 bases, with 8 bases remaining between them. Per the germline V gene, CDR1 is DFQATT and CDR2 is SNEGSKA (reference sequence). This CDR3 region has 13 residues. This CDR3 reads CSARGGGNQPQHF. The DNA of the CDR3 is TGCAGTGCTAGAGGAGGAGGAAATCAGCCCCAGCATTTT.

This clonotype has more than one count but fewer than ten. The V and J genes are TRBV10-3 and TRBJ1-1; no firm D call. Germline V gene data show CDR1 as ENHRY and CDR2 as SYGVKD. The CDR3 sequence is 15 residues long. V was shortened by 4 bases and J by 3 bases, with 15 bases between the two germline ends. DNA of the CDR3: TGTGCCATCAGTGTATCGTGGCTTCTGGACACTGAAGCTTTCTTT. Translating gives CAISVSWLLDTEAFF.

This clonotype has at least ten counts. The genes are TRBV28 and TRBJ2-7; 11 positions match TRBD1. With V trimmed by 5 bases and J by 7 bases, 7 bases remained unmatched. This CDR3 is 14 amino acids long. CDR1 MDHEN and CDR2 SYDVKM come from the germline V gene. CDR3 in DNA: TGTGCCAGCAGTCGTGGACAGGGGGCGTTGGAGCAGTACTTC. Amino acid sequence: CASSRGQGALEQYF.

CDR3 region: CAWRTGVEAYEQYF. In DNA, the CDR3 is TGTGCCTGGAGGACCGGGGTGGAGGCCTACGAGCAGTACTTC. This sequence joins TRBV30 and TRBJ2-7; maybe TRBD2 (5 bases). V was shortened by 3 bases and J by 2 bases, with 14 bases between the two germline ends. This CDR3 comprises 14 residues. CDR1 GTSNPN and CDR2 SVGIG come from the germline V gene (reference sequence).

In this sample, this clonotype turned up a few times. This rearrangement joins TRBV24-1 to TRBJ2-1; 7 nucleotides agree with TRBD2. The CDR3 runs 14 residues. With 8 bases clipped from V and 6 bases from J, the junction kept 9 bases outside the gene matches. CDR1 KGHDR and CDR2 SFDVKD come from the germline V gene. For the CDR3, the DNA is TGTGCCACCACAGGTCTAGCGGATTCCAATGAGCAGTTCTTC. The encoded protein is CATTGLADSNEQFF.

This clonotype was recorded at least ten times. The rearrangement uses TRBV7-7 and TRBJ2-7; TRBD2 matches 15 bases. The CDR3 runs to 16 residues. Losses at the gene ends were 5 bases for V and 4 bases for J; bases not matched to a gene: 6. CDR1 and CDR2 (germline): SSHAT, FNYEAQ (reference sequence). The CDR3 reads CASSPGLAGGVYEQYF. In nucleotides, the CDR3 is TGTGCCAGCAGCCCAGGACTAGCGGGAGGGGTTTACGAGCAGTACTTC.

V usage is TRBV2 and J usage is TRBJ1-2, with D possibly matching TRBD1 (6 bases). CDR1 and CDR2 (germline): SNHLY, FYNNEI. This CDR3 comprises 13 residues. V gave up 6 bases and J gave up 7 bases, with 15 bases separating them. Here the CDR3 DNA reads TGTGCCAGCAGACAGGGCGTGTATGGTGGCTACACCTTC. Translation: CASRQGVYGGYTF.

This clonotype has a handful of counts. The chain couples TRBV6-2 or TRBV6-3 to TRBJ2-1; 12 positions match TRBD2. The V segment lost 5 bases and the J segment 6 bases; nucleotides outside the gene matches: 8. There are 16 residues in the CDR3. Germline V CDR1 and CDR2: MNHEY, SVGEGT. The CDR3 spells CASSPLLAGGPNEQFF. The CDR3, as DNA: TGTGCCAGCAGTCCCCTCCTAGCGGGGGGGCCCAATGAGCAGTTCTTC.

This clonotype has only a few counts. A read error may be the cause here, since a much bigger clone is one base away. The rearrangement links TRBV3-1 to TRBJ1-1; TRBD1 might be the D (6 bases). Germline-derived CDR1 and CDR2 are LGHDT and YNNKEL (reference sequence). The CDR3 totals 14 residues. The germline V and J ends were trimmed by 6 bases and 0 bases, with 11 bases remaining between them. In nucleotides, the CDR3 is TGTGCCAGCAGTCGACAGGTCTTGAACACTGAAGCTTTCTTT. Translating it yields CASSRQVLNTEAFF.

This clonotype was picked up a small number of times. The chain recombines TRBV20-1 with TRBJ1-6, with D possibly matching TRBD1 (6 bases). The CDR3 runs to 16 residues. Per the germline V gene, CDR1 is DFQATT and CDR2 is SNEGSKA (reference sequence). The V end lost 1 base, the J end lost 0 bases, and 10 bases lay between the germline ends. The CDR3 is CSARGQGSSYNSPLHF. CDR3 nucleotide sequence: TGCAGTGCTAGAGGGCAGGGGAGCTCCTATAATTCACCCCTCCACTTT.